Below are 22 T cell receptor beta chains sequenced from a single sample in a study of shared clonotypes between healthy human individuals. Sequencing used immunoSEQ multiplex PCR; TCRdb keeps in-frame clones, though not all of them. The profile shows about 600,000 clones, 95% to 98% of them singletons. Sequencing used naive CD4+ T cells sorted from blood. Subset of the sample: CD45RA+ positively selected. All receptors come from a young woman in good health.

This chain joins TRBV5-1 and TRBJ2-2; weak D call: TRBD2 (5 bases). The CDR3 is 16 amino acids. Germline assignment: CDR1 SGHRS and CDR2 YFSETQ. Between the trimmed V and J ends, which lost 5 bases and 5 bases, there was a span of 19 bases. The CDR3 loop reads CASSSATSSRTGELFF. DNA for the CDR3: TGCGCCAGCAGTTCGGCTACTAGTAGTCGTACCGGGGAGCTGTTTTTT.

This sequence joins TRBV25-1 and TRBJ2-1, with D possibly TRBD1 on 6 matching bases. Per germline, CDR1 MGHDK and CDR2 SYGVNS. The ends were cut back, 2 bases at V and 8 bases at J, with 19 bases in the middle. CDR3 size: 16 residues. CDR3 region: CASSEGSGLGADEQFF. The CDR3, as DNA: TGTGCCAGCAGTGAAGGCTCTGGGCTGGGGGCAGATGAGCAGTTCTTC.

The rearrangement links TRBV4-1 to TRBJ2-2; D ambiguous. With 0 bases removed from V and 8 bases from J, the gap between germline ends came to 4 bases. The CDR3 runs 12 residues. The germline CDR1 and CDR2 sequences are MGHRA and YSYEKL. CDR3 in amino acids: CASSQETGELFF. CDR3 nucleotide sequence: TGCGCCAGCAGCCAAGAGACAGGGGAGCTGTTTTTT.

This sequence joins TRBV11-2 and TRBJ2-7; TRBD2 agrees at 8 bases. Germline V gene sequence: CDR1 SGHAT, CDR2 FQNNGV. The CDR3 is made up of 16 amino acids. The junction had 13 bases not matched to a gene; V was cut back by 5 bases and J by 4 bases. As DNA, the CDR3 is TGTGCCAGCAGCACCTACACCGGGACTAGTTTTTACGAGCAGTACTTC. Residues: CASSTYTGTSFYEQYF.

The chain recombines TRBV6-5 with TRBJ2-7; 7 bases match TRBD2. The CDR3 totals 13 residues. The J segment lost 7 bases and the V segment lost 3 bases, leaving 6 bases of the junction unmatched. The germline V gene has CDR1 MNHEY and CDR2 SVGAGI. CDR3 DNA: TGTGCCAGCAGTTATGGTGGCGGGAGTGAGCAGTACTTC. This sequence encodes CASSYGGGSEQYF.

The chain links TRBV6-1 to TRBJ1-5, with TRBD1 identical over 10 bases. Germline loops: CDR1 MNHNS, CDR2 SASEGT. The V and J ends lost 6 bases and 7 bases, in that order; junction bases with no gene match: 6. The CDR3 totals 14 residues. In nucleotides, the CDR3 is TGTGCCAGCAGAGACAGGGGGCGCGTGCAGCCCCAGCATTTT. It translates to CASRDRGRVQPQHF.

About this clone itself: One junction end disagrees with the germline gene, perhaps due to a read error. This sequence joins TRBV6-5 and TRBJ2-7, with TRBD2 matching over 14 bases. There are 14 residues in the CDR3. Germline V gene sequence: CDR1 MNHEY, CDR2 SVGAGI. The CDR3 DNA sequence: TGTGCCAGCAGTAACTCCGGGACTAGCGGGGGGCAGTACTTC. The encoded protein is CASSNSGTSGGQYF.

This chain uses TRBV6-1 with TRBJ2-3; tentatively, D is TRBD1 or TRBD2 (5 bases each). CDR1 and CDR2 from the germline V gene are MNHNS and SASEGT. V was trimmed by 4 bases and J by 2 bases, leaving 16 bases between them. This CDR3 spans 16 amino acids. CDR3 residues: CASSATGTPTTDTQYF. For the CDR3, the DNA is TGTGCCAGCAGTGCCACCGGGACGCCAACCACAGATACGCAGTATTTT.

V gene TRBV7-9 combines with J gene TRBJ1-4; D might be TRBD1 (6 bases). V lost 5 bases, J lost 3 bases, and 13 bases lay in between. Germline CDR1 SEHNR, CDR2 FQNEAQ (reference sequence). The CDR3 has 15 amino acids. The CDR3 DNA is TGTGCCAGCAGCAACACCAGGGGAGCTAATGAAAAACTGTTTTTT. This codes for CASSNTRGANEKLFF.

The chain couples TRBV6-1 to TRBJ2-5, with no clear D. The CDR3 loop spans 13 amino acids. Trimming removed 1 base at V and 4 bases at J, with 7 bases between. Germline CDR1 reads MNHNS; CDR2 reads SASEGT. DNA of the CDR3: TGTGCCAGCAGTGAAGGGTGGGGAGAGACCCAGTACTTC. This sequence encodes CASSEGWGETQYF.

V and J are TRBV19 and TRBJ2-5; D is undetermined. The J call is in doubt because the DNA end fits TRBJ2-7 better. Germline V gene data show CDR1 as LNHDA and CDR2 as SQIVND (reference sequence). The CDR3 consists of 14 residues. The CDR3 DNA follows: TGTGCCAGTAGTATATCCGGGCGGCCCTACGAGCAGTACTTC. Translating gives CASSISGRPYEQYF.

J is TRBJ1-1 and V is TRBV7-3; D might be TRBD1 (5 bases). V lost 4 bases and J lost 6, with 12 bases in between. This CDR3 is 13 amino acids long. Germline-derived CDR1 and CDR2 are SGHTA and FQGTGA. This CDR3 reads CASSSRGVAEAFF. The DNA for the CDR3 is TGTGCCAGCAGCTCCCGAGGGGTGGCTGAAGCTTTCTTT.

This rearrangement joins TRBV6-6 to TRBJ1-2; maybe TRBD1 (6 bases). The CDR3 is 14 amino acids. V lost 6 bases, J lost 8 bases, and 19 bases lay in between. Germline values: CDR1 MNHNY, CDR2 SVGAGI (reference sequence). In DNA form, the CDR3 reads TGTGCCAGCAGCCCACAGGGACGGATGGACGGCTACACCTTC. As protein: CASSPQGRMDGYTF.

CDR3 bases: TGTGCCAGCAGCTTAAGCATAGACGGGACCCCTAATGGCTACACCTTC. Its protein product is CASSLSIDGTPNGYTF. The chain links TRBV7-2 to TRBJ1-2; maybe TRBD1 (5 bases). CDR3 length: 16 amino acids. V was cut by 2 bases and J by 6 bases, with 19 bases left in between. Germline assignment: CDR1 SGHTA and CDR2 FQGNSA.

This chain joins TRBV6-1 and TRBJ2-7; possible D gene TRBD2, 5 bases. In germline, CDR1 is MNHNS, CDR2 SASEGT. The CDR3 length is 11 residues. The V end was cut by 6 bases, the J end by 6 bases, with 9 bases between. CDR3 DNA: TGTGCCAGCAGCCGGGGTTCCGAGCAGTACTTC. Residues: CASSRGSEQYF.

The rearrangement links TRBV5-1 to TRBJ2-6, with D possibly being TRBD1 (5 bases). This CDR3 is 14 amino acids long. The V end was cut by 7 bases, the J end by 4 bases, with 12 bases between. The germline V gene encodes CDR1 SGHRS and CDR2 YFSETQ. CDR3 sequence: CASAQGSGANVLTF. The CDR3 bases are TGCGCCAGCGCCCAGGGTTCAGGGGCCAACGTCCTGACTTTC.

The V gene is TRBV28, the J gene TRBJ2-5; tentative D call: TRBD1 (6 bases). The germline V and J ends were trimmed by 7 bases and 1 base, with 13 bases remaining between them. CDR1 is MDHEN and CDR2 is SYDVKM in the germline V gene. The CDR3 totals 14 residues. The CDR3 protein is CASTTQGIQETQYF. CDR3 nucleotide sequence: TGTGCCAGCACCACCCAGGGGATCCAAGAGACCCAGTACTTC.

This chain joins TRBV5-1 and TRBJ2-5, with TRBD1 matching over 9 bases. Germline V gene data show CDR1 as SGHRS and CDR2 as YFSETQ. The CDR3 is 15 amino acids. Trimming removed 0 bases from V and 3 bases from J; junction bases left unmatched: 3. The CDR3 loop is CASSLDRTGEETQYF. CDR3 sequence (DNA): TGCGCCAGCAGCTTGGATCGGACAGGGGAAGAGACCCAGTACTTC.

In DNA, the CDR3 is TGTGCCAGCAGCGCAGACAGGACCCCCTACGAGCAGTACTTC. Its protein is CASSADRTPYEQYF. The chain is built from TRBV11-2 and TRBJ2-7, with D maybe TRBD1 (6 bases). Deletions cut 5 bases from V and 2 bases from J, with 13 bases between. The CDR3 consists of 14 residues. Germline V CDR1 and CDR2: SGHAT, FQNNGV. Supplemented by reference TRBV11-2 and TRBJ2-7, the full variable domain reads EAGVAQSPRYKIIEKRQSVAFWCNPISGHATLYWYQQILGQGPKLLIQFQNNGVVDDSQLPKDRFSAERLKGVDSTLKIQPAKLEDSAVYLCASSADRTPYEQYFGPGTRLTVT.

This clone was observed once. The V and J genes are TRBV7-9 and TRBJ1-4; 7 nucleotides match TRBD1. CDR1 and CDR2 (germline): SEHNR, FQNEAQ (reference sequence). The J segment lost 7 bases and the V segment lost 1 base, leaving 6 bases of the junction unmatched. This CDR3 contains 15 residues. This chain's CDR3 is CASSLGDRDAEKLFF. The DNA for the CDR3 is TGTGCCAGCAGCTTAGGGGACAGAGACGCTGAAAAACTGTTTTTT.

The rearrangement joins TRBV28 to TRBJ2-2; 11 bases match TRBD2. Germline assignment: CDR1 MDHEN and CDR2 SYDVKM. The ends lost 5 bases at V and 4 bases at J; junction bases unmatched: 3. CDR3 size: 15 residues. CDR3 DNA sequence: TGTGCCAGCAGTCGGACTAGCGGGCCCACCGGGGAGCTGTTTTTT. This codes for CASSRTSGPTGELFF. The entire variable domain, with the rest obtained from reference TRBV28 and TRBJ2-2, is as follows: DVKVTQSSRYLVKRTGEKVFLECVQDMDHENMFWYRQDPGLGLRLIYFSYDVKMKEKGDIPEGYSVSREKKERFSLILESASTNQTSMYLCASSRTSGPTGELFFGEGSRLTVL.

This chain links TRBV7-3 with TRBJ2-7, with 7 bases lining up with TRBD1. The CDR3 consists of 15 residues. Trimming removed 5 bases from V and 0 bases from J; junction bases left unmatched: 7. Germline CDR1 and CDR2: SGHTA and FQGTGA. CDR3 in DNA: TGTGCCAGCAGCCCGTCAGGGGGTAGCTCCTACGAGCAGTACTTC. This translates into CASSPSGGSSYEQYF.